This T cell receptor beta chain derives from a study of OX40 agonist ivuxolimab in advanced cancers. Study at large: Patients received intravenous ivuxolimab every 2 weeks at 0.01 to 10 mg/kg. Study conclusions and caveats: Dosing at 0.1 to 3.0 mg/kg was accompanied by clonal expansion of CD4+ and CD8+ blood T cells by week 6. A proportion of nonresponders additionally exhibited low normalized T-cell clonal expansion.

This CDR3 comprises 14 residues. The germline V gene has CDR1 SEHNR and CDR2 FQNEAQ (reference sequence). J lost 7 bases, V lost 5 bases, and 9 bases had no gene match. Data came from immunoSEQ multiplex PCR; TCRdb stores just in-frame clones and leaves some out. The profile shows some 23,000 clones, less than 90% of them singletons. Points on this clone: No antigen is known for it.

This clonotype was obtained from an adult with an advanced solid tumor such as melanoma, head and neck, liver or kidney cancer. This chain links TRBV7-9 with TRBJ2-7; TRBD1 agrees at 9 bases. Source: CD4+ or CD8+ T cells sorted from blood, taken in a trial of the OX40 agonist ivuxolimab. CDR3 in DNA: TGTGCCAGCAGCCCCCGGACAGGGGAATGGGAGCAGTACTTC. Translation: CASSPRTGEWEQYF.